This T cell receptor beta chain was captured by sequencing in a study of molecular identifiers for immune sequencing clone quantification. Preparation of the bulk TCR libraries relied on previously described methods and listed TCR primers. TCRdb re-analysed the PCR reads in MiXCR, keeping a single row per CDR3 protein. The data hold about 100,000 distinct CDR3 sequences, with 35% to 40% observed a single time. Libraries of naive CD8 cells were prepared from approximately 20,000 to 1,000,000 sorted cells using 10%, 30% or 50% RNA. A CD8+CD4-CCR7+CD45RA+ phenotype served as the sorting definition for naive CD8 T cells. The CDR3 is 14 amino acids. Germline V gene lookup returns CDR1 LNHDA and CDR2 SQIVND (reference sequence). The study's findings and limits: The study found clones above 20 RNA copies held over 99% of effector molecules and under 1% in naive cells.

As for this clonotype: Its antigen is still unknown. One junction end disagrees with the germline gene, perhaps due to a read error.

This receptor was taken from a human donor in good health. Some libraries in this study had Jurkat cell RNA spiked in. The chain carries TRBV19 and TRBJ1-5, with D perhaps matching TRBD1 (5 bases). The sequenced sample consisted of naive CD8+ T cells from blood, with Jurkat cell RNA spiked in. As to subset: FACS-sorted CD8+CD4-CCR7+CD45RA+ naive T cells. CDR3 nucleotide sequence: TGTGCCAGTAGAACCCGGGGGAGCAATCAGCCCCCGCATTTT. It translates to CASRTRGSNQPPHF.